These 32 T cell receptor beta chains share one sample of origin, sequenced in a study of T cell responses to AZD1222 COVID-19 vaccine. The table came from immunoSEQ multiplex PCR; TCRdb's copy has only in-frame clones and leaves some out. The sample has approximately 91,000 clones, approximately 91% seen once; the top ten hold approximately 12%. The sequenced sample was peripheral blood, obtained on day 0 of AZD1222 vaccination. The receptor set was obtained from an adult in good health.

The V call is TRBV29-1, the J call TRBJ1-1, with unresolved D. Trimming removed 5 bases from V and 4 bases from J, with 11 bases in between. Germline V gene lookup returns CDR1 SQVTM and CDR2 ANQGSEA. The CDR3 is made up of 12 amino acids. The CDR3, as DNA: TGCAGCGTTCTCGGGCGGGGCACTGAAGCTTTCTTT. This gives the protein CSVLGRGTEAFF. Full variable domain (rest looked up from reference TRBV29-1 and TRBJ1-1): SAVISQKPSRDICQRGTSLTIQCQVDSQVTMMFWYRQQPGQSLTLIATANQGSEATYESGFVIDKFPISRPNLTFSTLTVSNMSPEDSSIYLCSVLGRGTEAFFGQGTRLTVV.

The V call is TRBV14, the J call TRBJ2-7; D is possibly TRBD1 (6 bases). Germline CDR1 SGHDN, CDR2 FVKESK. The CDR3 covers 14 residues. V was trimmed by 4 bases and J by 0 bases, leaving 10 bases between them. The CDR3 bases are TGTGCCAGCAGCCGCGACAGGAGCTCCTACGAGCAGTACTTC. Translated: CASSRDRSSYEQYF.

The chain is built from TRBV30 and TRBJ2-7, with D perhaps being TRBD1 or TRBD2 (5 bases each). This CDR3 has 14 residues. The germline CDR1 and CDR2 sequences are GTSNPN and SVGIG (reference sequence). Trimming stripped 4 bases from V and 2 bases from J, with 15 bases between. The CDR3 is CAWNRDPGTYEQYF. CDR3 nucleotides: TGTGCCTGGAACCGGGACCCAGGTACCTACGAGCAGTACTTC. The full variable domain, in which reference TRBV30 and TRBJ2-7 provide the parts outside the CDR3, is SQTIHQWPATLVQPVGSPLSLECTVEGTSNPNLYWYRQAAGRGLQLLFYSVGIGQISSEVPQNLSASRPQDRQFILSSKKLLLSDSGFYLCAWNRDPGTYEQYFGPGTRLTVT.

The CDR3 coding sequence is TGTGCCAGCAGCTTTATCAGGGGGTCGGACGAGCAGTACTTC. This encodes CASSFIRGSDEQYF. The chain employs TRBV11-2 and TRBJ2-7, with 7 bases matching TRBD1. Trimming took 3 bases from V and 5 from J; bases not matched to a gene: 7. CDR1 and CDR2 (germline): SGHAT, FQNNGV. This CDR3 is 14 amino acids long.

The J gene is TRBJ1-1, the V gene TRBV23-1; D is undetermined. TRBV23-1 is given ORF status, its function remaining uncertain. CDR3 size: 11 residues. V was shortened by 4 bases and J by 7 bases, with 7 bases between the two germline ends. The CDR3 spells CASSRPSEAFF. CDR3 DNA sequence: TGCGCCAGCAGTCGCCCCAGTGAAGCTTTCTTT.

This chain joins TRBV7-2 and TRBJ2-2; 9 nucleotides align to TRBD2. The CDR3 is made up of 17 amino acids. The V and J ends lost 0 bases and 4 bases, in that order; junction bases with no gene match: 6. Germline CDR1 reads SGHTA; CDR2 reads FQGNSA. DNA of the CDR3: TGTGCCAGCAGCTTAGCGCGGGGGGGCGCCTTCACCGGGGAGCTGTTTTTT. Encoded protein: CASSLARGGAFTGELFF.

The genes are TRBV7-2 and TRBJ1-2; D is possibly TRBD1 (5 bases). From germline, CDR1 is SGHTA and CDR2 FQGNSA. The CDR3 consists of 15 residues. With 1 base removed from V and 13 bases from J, the gap between germline ends came to 22 bases. The CDR3, as DNA: TGTGCCAGCAGCTTAGAGGCGGGGCACCCGTATGTTGGCACCTTC. Its protein product is CASSLEAGHPYVGTF.

This clone was picked up a small number of times. The V call is TRBV14, the J call TRBJ2-2, with D unresolved. Per germline, CDR1 SGHDN and CDR2 FVKESK. The V and J ends lost 1 base and 8 bases respectively, with 8 bases between them. CDR3 length: 13 amino acids. This CDR3 reads CASSQVDFGELFF. The CDR3 coding sequence is TGTGCCAGCAGCCAAGTTGATTTTGGGGAGCTGTTTTTT.

This chain links TRBV6-5 with TRBJ1-1; D remains unclear. The CDR3 runs 13 residues. The V gene lost 8 bases and the J gene lost 1 base, with 11 bases spanning the gap. CDR1 is MNHEY and CDR2 is SVGAGI in the germline V gene. CDR3 nucleotide sequence: TGTGCCAGCGGGTCCAGGCGGAACACTGAAGCTTTCTTT. Translating gives CASGSRRNTEAFF.

The V gene is TRBV7-2, the J gene TRBJ1-5; the match to TRBD1 covers 8 bases. The CDR3 consists of 15 residues. Unmatched junction bases numbered 5, after V lost 5 bases and J lost 2 bases. Germline V gives CDR1 SGHTA, CDR2 FQGNSA. The CDR3 spells CASSADRAGNQPQHF. In nucleotides, the CDR3 is TGTGCCAGCAGCGCGGACAGGGCGGGCAATCAGCCCCAGCATTTT.

The rearrangement links TRBV30 to TRBJ1-2, with 7 bases identical to TRBD1. Germline V gene sequence: CDR1 GTSNPN, CDR2 SVGIG (reference sequence). J lost 1 base, V lost 2 bases, and 7 bases had no gene match. The CDR3 loop spans 15 amino acids. CDR3 sequence: CAWSSGTANNYGYTF. CDR3 nucleotides: TGTGCCTGGAGTTCTGGGACAGCAAATAACTATGGCTACACCTTC.

CDR3 coding DNA: TGTGCCAGCAGGGAGGGCGGACTCAATCAGCCCCAGCATTTT. As protein: CASREGGLNQPQHF. V usage is TRBV28 and J usage is TRBJ1-5; no clear D. CDR1 is MDHEN, CDR2 SYDVKM, per germline. V was pared by 6 bases and J by 3 bases, with 12 bases between. The CDR3 has 14 amino acids.

In its sample, this clone was seen once. The chain links TRBV29-1 to TRBJ2-7; the match to TRBD1 covers 7 bases. J was trimmed by 5 bases and V by 3 bases; bases with no gene match: 4. The CDR3 sequence is 12 residues long. CDR1 and CDR2 (germline): SQVTM, ANQGSEA. CDR3 in amino acids: CSVDKGANEQYF. CDR3 DNA: TGCAGCGTTGATAAGGGGGCAAACGAGCAGTACTTC.

This clone has just one count. The rearrangement joins TRBV6-5 to TRBJ2-5, with no clear D. The length of the CDR3 is 13 residues. Germline CDR1 reads MNHEY; CDR2 reads SVGAGI. Trimming pared 11 bases from V and 2 bases from J, leaving 15 bases between. DNA for the CDR3: TGTGCCCCTTGTCGGGCGGTGCAAGAGACCCAGTACTTC. Amino acids: CAPCRAVQETQYF.

The CDR3 DNA reads TGCGCCAGCATACATGAGCAGTTCTTC. Amino acid sequence: CASIHEQFF. The rearrangement joins TRBV10-1 to TRBJ2-1; D gene ambiguous. Germline lookup yields CDR1 WNHNN and CDR2 SYGVQD (reference sequence). V shed 7 bases and J shed 8 bases, with 3 bases lying between them. The CDR3 runs to 9 residues.

This clone was detected once. The rearrangement joins TRBV6-2 or TRBV6-3 to TRBJ1-6; D remains ambiguous. Germline V gives CDR1 MNHEY, CDR2 SVGEGT. Trimming removed 2 bases from V and 5 bases from J, with 7 bases in between. The CDR3 has 14 residues. The CDR3 nucleotides read TGTGCCAGCAGTTACGTGGGCGATAATTCACCCCTCCACTTT. This encodes CASSYVGDNSPLHF.

J is TRBJ1-2 and V is TRBV7-2; D uncertain. CDR3 length: 13 residues. Germline CDR1 is SGHTA and CDR2 is FQGNSA. The V gene lost 9 bases and the J gene lost 3 bases, with 14 bases spanning the gap. The CDR3 DNA reads TGTGCCAGTCGCCCAACAGTACACTATGGCTACACCTTC. It codes for CASRPTVHYGYTF. The complete variable domain, with remaining parts taken from reference TRBV7-2 and TRBJ1-2, reads GAGVSQSPSNKVTEKGKDVELRCDPISGHTALYWYRQSLGQGLEFLIYFQGNSAPDKSGLPSDRFSAERTGGSVSTLTIQRTQQEDSAVYLCASRPTVHYGYTFGSGTRLTVV.

This CDR3 reads CASSYSRRAYEQYF. As DNA, the CDR3 is TGTGCCAGCAGTTACTCGCGACGGGCCTACGAGCAGTACTTC. V usage is TRBV6-5 and J usage is TRBJ2-7; D gene ambiguous. Between the trimmed V and J ends, which lost 0 bases and 2 bases, there was a span of 8 bases. The CDR3 runs 14 residues. From germline, CDR1 is MNHEY and CDR2 SVGAGI.

This chain uses TRBV6-5 with TRBJ1-1; 7 nucleotides agree with TRBD1. This CDR3 has 13 amino acids. The junction had 5 bases not matched to a gene; V was cut back by 6 bases and J by 4 bases. Germline V gene sequence: CDR1 MNHEY, CDR2 SVGAGI. CDR3 sequence: CASSRQGGTEAFF. The CDR3 nucleotides read TGTGCCAGCAGCCGACAGGGAGGCACTGAAGCTTTCTTT.

V is TRBV7-8 and J is TRBJ1-6; D remains ambiguous. CDR1 is SGHVS and CDR2 is FQNEAQ in the germline V gene. CDR3 size: 19 residues. Between the trimmed V and J ends, which lost 1 base and 0 bases, there was a span of 16 bases. CDR3 residues: CASSLVKGPESSYNSPLHF. CDR3 sequence (DNA): TGTGCCAGCAGCTTAGTTAAGGGCCCGGAGAGCTCCTATAATTCACCCCTCCACTTT.

The chain has TRBV5-1 and TRBJ1-2; 8 bases map to TRBD1. Germline values: CDR1 SGHRS, CDR2 YFSETQ. This CDR3 is built from 13 residues. The junction had 5 bases not matched to a gene; V was cut back by 4 bases and J by 6 bases. CDR3 sequence reads: CASSLTGGDGYTF. CDR3 DNA: TGCGCCAGCAGCCTCACAGGGGGAGATGGCTACACCTTC.

This rearrangement joins TRBV11-3 to TRBJ2-1; TRBD1 matches at 7 bases. Per the germline V gene, CDR1 is SGHNT and CDR2 is YENEEA. Trimming removed 2 bases from V and 7 bases from J; junction bases left unmatched: 8. The CDR3 length is 15 residues. Written as DNA, the CDR3 is TGTGCCAGCAGCTTAAGGGACAGCCCTGAGAATGAGCAGTTCTTC. Translated: CASSLRDSPENEQFF.

In this sample, this clone turned up a few times. The gene calls are TRBV7-2 and TRBJ1-2, with D perhaps TRBD1 (5 bases). The germline CDR1 and CDR2 sequences are SGHTA and FQGNSA. Trimming cost V 5 bases and J 0 bases, with 10 bases left between them. This CDR3 region has 14 residues. The CDR3 reads CASSTQDTNYGYTF. The CDR3 DNA sequence: TGTGCCAGCAGCACCCAGGACACTAACTATGGCTACACCTTC.

The V call is TRBV6-1, the J call TRBJ2-7; possible D gene TRBD1, 5 bases. This CDR3 has 14 residues. Trimming removed 5 bases at V and 6 bases at J, with 17 bases between. Germline V gene data show CDR1 as MNHNS and CDR2 as SASEGT. The CDR3 spells CASSPQGLKGEQYF. The CDR3 nucleotides read TGTGCCAGCAGTCCGCAGGGTCTTAAGGGCGAGCAGTACTTC.

Written as DNA, the CDR3 is TGTGCCAGCAGGACAGGGGTCACAACTAATGAAAAACTGTTTTTT. It is translated as CASRTGVTTNEKLFF. The chain combines TRBV6-5 with TRBJ1-4; 8 nucleotides match TRBD1. This CDR3 spans 15 amino acids. V was pared by 6 bases and J by 0 bases, with 3 bases of the junction left unmatched. Germline V lookup: CDR1 MNHEY, CDR2 SVGAGI.

The chain joins TRBV3-1 (or the pseudogene TRBV3-2) to TRBJ1-1, with D hard to call. The germline V gene has CDR1 LGHDT and CDR2 YNNKEL (reference sequence). V dropped 4 bases and J dropped 5 bases, with 14 bases sitting between them. The CDR3 has 14 residues. The CDR3: CASSPPLDRTEAFF. The CDR3 DNA sequence: TGTGCCAGCAGCCCACCACTGGACCGGACTGAAGCTTTCTTT.

This clone turned up a few times. This chain connects TRBV6-2 or TRBV6-3 to TRBJ1-6, with D tentatively TRBD1 (5 bases). The germline CDR1 and CDR2 sequences are MNHEY and SVGEGT. This CDR3 comprises 14 residues. The ends were cut back, 6 bases at V and 11 bases at J, with 17 bases in the middle. CDR3 DNA sequence: TGTGCCAGCAGCGAGGGAGGGGTATTGGCACCCCTCCACTTT. Its protein is CASSEGGVLAPLHF.

This sequence joins TRBV11-2 and TRBJ2-7; 9 positions match TRBD1. Germline values: CDR1 SGHAT, CDR2 FQNNGV. Germline trimming cut 0 bases from V and 4 bases from J; bases unmatched to any gene: 7. This CDR3 spans 16 amino acids. In nucleotides, the CDR3 is TGTGCCAGCAGCTTAGAATTGGGACAGGGCGGGTACGAGCAGTACTTC. This sequence encodes CASSLELGQGGYEQYF.

This clone was seen just once. The genes are TRBV12-5 and TRBJ2-7; either TRBD1 or TRBD2 may supply D (5 bases each). Germline CDR1 reads LGHNT; CDR2 reads FRNRAP. V was shortened by 0 bases and J by 4 bases, with 16 bases between the two germline ends. This CDR3 comprises 16 residues. The CDR3 region has the DNA TGTGCTAGTGGTTTGGTAGGGACGGGGCGCGGATACGAGCAGTACTTC. Residues: CASGLVGTGRGYEQYF.

The V gene is TRBV3-1 (or the pseudogene TRBV3-2), the J gene TRBJ1-6; 7 nucleotides match TRBD1. Germline CDR1 LGHDT, CDR2 YNNKEL (reference sequence). The CDR3 totals 16 residues. Trimming cost V 5 bases and J 0 bases; bases outside gene matches: 4. CDR3 coding DNA: TGTGCCAGCAGCTCACAGGGGAGCTCCTATAATTCACCCCTCCACTTT. Translated: CASSSQGSSYNSPLHF.

This clone showed up just once. The chain has TRBV28 and TRBJ1-2; 9 bases match TRBD1. Germline-derived CDR1 and CDR2 are MDHEN and SYDVKM. The CDR3 runs to 16 residues. V lost 3 bases, J lost 8 bases, and 13 bases stayed unmatched. The CDR3 nucleotides are TGTGCCAGCAGTTTTAAGGGAACAGGGGGCTCGTCGGGCTACACCTTC. It encodes CASSFKGTGGSSGYTF.

This chain connects TRBV28 to TRBJ1-2; 9 positions agree with TRBD1. The germline V gene has CDR1 MDHEN and CDR2 SYDVKM. Trimming cost V 7 bases and J 4 bases; bases outside gene matches: 10. The CDR3 length is 15 residues. CDR3 DNA sequence: TGTGCCAGCACCGGGTACAGGGGGCAGTTCTATGGCTACACCTTC. This encodes CASTGYRGQFYGYTF.